A selection of T cell receptor beta chains follows, all from one sample in a study of blood T cell repertoires in COVID-19. The table came from immunoSEQ multiplex PCR; TCRdb's copy has only in-frame clones and leaves some out. The sample comprises approximately 440,000 clones, around 89% of which are singletons, and 10% to 15% rests with the top ten. Sequenced: peripheral blood. These receptors all come from a woman aged 45-60 years with COVID-19, enrolled during active disease. Each CDR3 is given with its conserved first and last residue. D genes are given only for firm matches. The size entry is marked missing in some rows and otherwise reads once, few, many or a size class.

clone_size: .; v_call: TRBV12-5; d_call: .; j_call: TRBJ1-2; cdr3_aa: CASGLEHREHGYTF; cdr3_nt: TGTGCTAGTGGTTTGGAACACAGGGAACATGGCTACACCTTC
clone_size: .; v_call: TRBV12-3/TRBV12-4; d_call: .; j_call: TRBJ1-2; cdr3_aa: CASSSQGNYGYTF; cdr3_nt: TGTGCCAGCAGTTCCCAGGGAAACTATGGCTACACCTTC
clone_size: few; v_call: TRBV6-1; d_call: TRBD2; j_call: TRBJ2-3; cdr3_aa: CASSEYRGVSADTQYF; cdr3_nt: TGTGCCAGCAGTGAATATCGGGGGGTTTCGGCAGATACGCAGTATTTT
clone_size: .; v_call: TRBV2; d_call: .; j_call: TRBJ2-7; cdr3_aa: CASTSGSSYEQYF; cdr3_nt: TGTGCCAGCACGTCAGGCAGCTCCTACGAGCAGTACTTC
clone_size: .; v_call: TRBV5-4; d_call: .; j_call: TRBJ1-1; cdr3_aa: CASSPAGTPNTEAFF; cdr3_nt: TGTGCCAGCAGCCCCGCCGGGACACCGAACACTGAAGCTTTCTTT
clone_size: few; v_call: TRBV30; d_call: .; j_call: TRBJ1-6; cdr3_aa: CAWKPGGIPYNSPLHF; cdr3_nt: TGTGCCTGGAAGCCGGGGGGTATCCCCTATAATTCACCCCTCCACTTT
clone_size: .; v_call: TRBV5-6; d_call: .; j_call: TRBJ1-2; cdr3_aa: CASSLGGRSYGYTF; cdr3_nt: TGTGCCAGCAGCTTGGGAGGGAGAAGCTATGGCTACACCTTC
clone_size: few; v_call: TRBV13; d_call: .; j_call: TRBJ1-1; cdr3_aa: CASSLGVRGAFF; cdr3_nt: TGTGCCAGCAGCTTAGGGGTCCGGGGGGCTTTCTTT
clone_size: .; v_call: TRBV28; d_call: TRBD2; j_call: TRBJ2-3; cdr3_aa: CASEGPRGTSGPDTQYF; cdr3_nt: TGTGCCAGCGAGGGGCCGAGGGGAACTAGCGGCCCAGATACGCAGTATTTT
clone_size: .; v_call: TRBV19; d_call: TRBD1; j_call: TRBJ1-2; cdr3_aa: CASSRQGNYGYTF; cdr3_nt: TGTGCCAGTAGTCGACAGGGCAACTATGGCTACACCTTC
clone_size: .; v_call: TRBV19; d_call: .; j_call: TRBJ1-1; cdr3_aa: CASSPQRGRGDTEAFF; cdr3_nt: TGTGCCAGTAGTCCACAGAGGGGCAGGGGCGACACTGAAGCTTTCTTT
clone_size: once; v_call: TRBV27; d_call: TRBD1; j_call: TRBJ1-1; cdr3_aa: CASSFFPGGRMNTEAFF; cdr3_nt: TGTGCCAGCAGTTTTTTTCCAGGGGGCAGGATGAACACTGAAGCTTTCTTT
clone_size: .; v_call: TRBV9; d_call: TRBD1; j_call: TRBJ1-2; cdr3_aa: CASSAPGQDRYGYTF; cdr3_nt: TGTGCCAGCAGCGCGCCGGGACAGGACCGCTATGGCTACACCTTC
clone_size: .; v_call: TRBV21-1; d_call: .; j_call: TRBJ2-6; cdr3_aa: CASSPGTGAPRGANVLTF; cdr3_nt: TGTGCCAGCAGTCCCGGGACAGGGGCGCCGAGGGGGGCCAACGTCCTGACTTTC
clone_size: .; v_call: TRBV6-5; d_call: .; j_call: TRBJ1-1; cdr3_aa: CASSTPEGAKGAFF; cdr3_nt: TGTGCCAGCAGCACCCCAGAGGGAGCCAAAGGGGCTTTCTTT
clone_size: .; v_call: TRBV19; d_call: .; j_call: TRBJ2-1; cdr3_aa: CASSHAGTPQFF; cdr3_nt: TGTGCCAGTAGTCACGCCGGGACTCCGCAGTTCTTC
clone_size: .; v_call: TRBV7-2; d_call: .; j_call: TRBJ2-7; cdr3_aa: CASSLNTGSWYEQYF; cdr3_nt: TGTGCCAGCAGCTTAAATACAGGGTCGTGGTACGAGCAGTACTTC
clone_size: .; v_call: TRBV5-4; d_call: TRBD1; j_call: TRBJ1-4; cdr3_aa: CASSPTPGTGDEKLFF; cdr3_nt: TGTGCCAGCAGCCCTACCCCCGGGACAGGGGATGAAAAACTGTTTTTT
clone_size: .; v_call: TRBV19; d_call: TRBD2; j_call: TRBJ2-3; cdr3_aa: CASTSGRGFSDTQYF; cdr3_nt: TGTGCCAGTACCTCCGGGCGGGGGTTTTCAGATACGCAGTATTTT
clone_size: .; v_call: TRBV7-2; d_call: .; j_call: TRBJ1-1; cdr3_aa: CASSLGTQGRTEAFF; cdr3_nt: TGTGCCAGCAGCTTAGGGACACAGGGAAGGACTGAAGCTTTCTTT
clone_size: .; v_call: TRBV6-5; d_call: .; j_call: TRBJ1-1; cdr3_aa: CASSYSRGGSTEAFF; cdr3_nt: TGTGCCAGCAGTTACTCGCGAGGGGGATCCACTGAAGCTTTCTTT
clone_size: .; v_call: TRBV5-1; d_call: .; j_call: TRBJ2-7; cdr3_aa: CASSLFPGNPEQYF; cdr3_nt: TGCGCCAGCAGTCTTTTTCCGGGAAACCCCGAGCAGTACTTC
clone_size: .; v_call: TRBV7-9; d_call: TRBD2; j_call: TRBJ2-3; cdr3_aa: CASSLARSGTRTHTQYF; cdr3_nt: TGTGCCAGCAGCTTAGCCCGATCCGGGACTAGAACACATACGCAGTATTTT
clone_size: once; v_call: TRBV6-1; d_call: .; j_call: TRBJ2-1; cdr3_aa: CASSEEGLGNNEQFF; cdr3_nt: TGTGCCAGCAGTGAAGAGGGGTTGGGGAACAATGAGCAGTTCTTC
clone_size: .; v_call: TRBV9; d_call: TRBD2; j_call: TRBJ2-1; cdr3_aa: CASSVEGTSHNEQFF; cdr3_nt: TGTGCCAGCAGCGTAGAGGGGACTAGCCACAATGAGCAGTTCTTC
clone_size: .; v_call: TRBV27; d_call: TRBD1; j_call: TRBJ2-5; cdr3_aa: CASSLSTGRETQYF; cdr3_nt: TGTGCCAGCAGTTTATCGACAGGGCGGGAGACCCAGTACTTC
clone_size: .; v_call: TRBV6-6; d_call: .; j_call: TRBJ1-3; cdr3_aa: CASSGGASETGNTIYF; cdr3_nt: TGTGCCAGCAGTGGCGGGGCGAGTGAAACTGGAAACACCATATATTTT
clone_size: few; v_call: TRBV2; d_call: .; j_call: TRBJ1-1; cdr3_aa: CASSEARGGSGNTEAFF; cdr3_nt: TGTGCCAGCAGTGAAGCGCGTGGGGGCTCGGGGAACACTGAAGCTTTCTTT